A selection of T cell receptor beta chains follows, all from one sample in a study of human T cells and chemical hapten exposure. TCRdb independently ran MiXCR on the RACE reads; one entry per CDR3 protein. The sample yields about 80,000 distinct CDR3 sequences, less than 15% seen once. The sequencing here drew on whole blood, taken in connection with sensitization to the hapten diphenylcyclopropenone (DPC). These TCRs come from a woman between 50 and 59 years old with alopecia areata. Some clones in this sample may be carry-over from other donors' samples. CDR3s include the opening cysteine and the closing phenylalanine or tryptophan. Fields, in order: clone size, V gene, D gene, J gene, CDR3 protein, CDR3 DNA. D genes are given only for firm matches. Clone size is shown for a subset of rows, as once, few, many or a class of expanded clone.

few,TRBV2,TRBD2,TRBJ2-1,CASSDTGLAGRVEQFF,TGTGCCAGCAGTGATACGGGACTAGCGGGGCGAGTTGAGCAGTTCTTC
many,TRBV7-9,.,TRBJ1-5,CAIGTGGNQPQHF,TGTGCAATCGGGACGGGCGGGAATCAGCCCCAGCATTTT
many,TRBV4-3,.,TRBJ2-3,CASSQEGLGLLYF,TGCGCCAGCAGCCAAGAAGGTCTCGGACTACTGTATTTT
few,TRBV11-2,TRBD1,TRBJ1-1,CASSALTGSNTEAFF,TGTGCCAGCAGCGCGTTGACAGGGTCTAACACTGAAGCTTTCTTT
few,TRBV7-2,.,TRBJ2-3,CASSLIGGADTQYF,TGTGCCAGCAGCTTAATCGGGGGCGCAGATACGCAGTATTTT
few,TRBV7-2,.,TRBJ1-5,CASSLEAGGRQPQHF,TGTGCCAGCAGCTTAGAAGCCGGGGGGCGACAGCCCCAGCATTTT
.,TRBV20-1,.,TRBJ2-7,CSARPPGGAYEQYF,TGCAGTGCTAGACCGCCGGGTGGCGCCTACGAGCAGTACTTC
few,TRBV7-4,.,TRBJ2-1,CASSLVGGRSSYNEQFF,TGTGCCAGCAGCTTGGTGGGTGGGAGGTCTTCCTACAATGAGCAGTTCTTC
many,TRBV20-1,.,TRBJ2-1,CSARDLWLATEQFF,TGCAGTGCTAGAGATCTCTGGCTAGCGACGGAGCAGTTCTTC
.,TRBV5-5,.,TRBJ2-7,CASSPLVEQYF,TGTGCCAGCAGCCCGCTTGTCGAGCAGTACTTC
few,TRBV12-3/TRBV12-4,TRBD2,TRBJ2-5,CASSHLAGPFQETQYF,TGTGCCAGCAGTCATTTAGCGGGACCCTTCCAAGAGACCCAGTACTTC
.,TRBV12-3/TRBV12-4,.,TRBJ2-3,CASSPNPPLFEARSTDTQYF,TGTGCCAGCAGTCCAAACCCCCCCCTATTCGAAGCTCGAAGCACAGATACGCAGTATTTT
.,TRBV9,.,TRBJ1-1,CASSPSPWSEAFF,TGTGCCAGCAGTCCCAGTCCATGGTCTGAAGCTTTCTTT
.,TRBV29-1,TRBD1,TRBJ2-7,CSVETGQKLFEQYF,TGCAGCGTTGAAACGGGACAGAAGCTCTTCGAGCAGTACTTC
.,TRBV29-1,TRBD2,TRBJ2-1,CSVEKTSGRSHEQFF,TGCAGCGTTGAAAAGACTAGCGGGAGATCCCATGAGCAGTTCTTC
.,TRBV7-2,TRBD2,TRBJ2-5,CASSLAGGQETQYF,TGTGCCAGCAGCCTAGCGGGGGGACAAGAGACCCAGTACTTC
few,TRBV27,TRBD2,TRBJ2-1,CASSQREIANEQFF,TGTGCCAGCAGTCAGCGGGAGATCGCCAATGAGCAGTTCTTC
.,TRBV24-1,.,TRBJ2-3,CATSDNGATPSTDTQYF,TGTGCCACCAGTGATAATGGGGCAACGCCTAGCACAGATACGCAGTATTTT
few,TRBV6-2/TRBV6-3,.,TRBJ1-6,CASSSSGVSPLHF,TGTGCCAGCAGTAGCAGTGGAGTATCACCCCTCCACTTT
.,TRBV3-1,TRBD2,TRBJ2-5,CASSHNAGGGETQYF,TGTGCCAGCAGCCATAATGCGGGCGGGGGAGAGACCCAGTACTTC
.,TRBV10-2,TRBD1,TRBJ2-1,CASSRTGGYNEQFF,TGCGCCAGCAGCAGGACAGGGGGCTACAATGAGCAGTTCTTC
few,TRBV18,.,TRBJ2-3,CASSPPGVRGTDTQYF,TGTGCCAGCTCACCACCAGGGGTGAGGGGCACAGATACGCAGTATTTT
.,TRBV30,.,TRBJ1-5,CAWSVGGSNQPQHF,TGTGCCTGGAGTGTCGGGGGGAGCAATCAGCCCCAGCATTTT
.,TRBV29-1,TRBD1,TRBJ2-1,CSVTSPGQGVSEQFF,TGCAGCGTCACATCGCCTGGACAGGGAGTATCTGAGCAGTTCTTC
few,TRBV28,TRBD1,TRBJ2-7,CASRITPGQGIREQYF,TGTGCCAGCAGGATTACACCGGGACAGGGAATCCGCGAGCAGTACTTC
few,TRBV24-1,.,TRBJ2-6,CATSDPGANVLTF,TGTGCCACCAGTGACCCTGGGGCCAACGTCCTGACTTTC
many,TRBV6-4,.,TRBJ2-1,CASSAGGGGSINEQFF,TGTGCCAGCAGTGCGGGGGGCGGAGGTAGCATTAATGAGCAGTTCTTC